There are a few counts of the clone carrying this T cell receptor beta chain. Its antigen is as yet unknown. Stated time point: cycle 4 day 1 (C4D1), after less than 7 weeks of nivolumab. Brentuximab vedotin exposure varied among the patients, all of whom had relapsed after autologous stem cell transplantation. Germline CDR1 reads SQVTM; CDR2 reads ANQGSEA. V lost 7 bases and J lost 0, with 10 bases in between. There are 13 residues in the CDR3. Only in-frame clones appear in the TCRdb table, and some are missing; sequencing was by immunoSEQ multiplex PCR. The sample lists about 93,000 clones, roughly 73% occurring once. This entry belongs to a study of PD-1 blockade in classical Hodgkin lymphoma. The study, taken as a whole, reports: Nothing has yet pinned down what causes the repertoire differences, possibly disease activity or prior therapy. Newly diagnosed patients were said to have less baseline TCR diversity than healthy donors did. Anyone who began nivolumab under 1 year after ASCT was excluded.

This chain links TRBV29-1 with TRBJ1-3; D not resolved. This clonotype was obtained from a human donor with classical Hodgkin lymphoma. The sample was peripheral blood mononuclear cells (PBMCs), taken before the fourth cycle of nivolumab. In nucleotides, the CDR3 is TGCAGCGGGACTTCCCGCTCTGGAAACACCATATATTTT. As protein: CSGTSRSGNTIYF.